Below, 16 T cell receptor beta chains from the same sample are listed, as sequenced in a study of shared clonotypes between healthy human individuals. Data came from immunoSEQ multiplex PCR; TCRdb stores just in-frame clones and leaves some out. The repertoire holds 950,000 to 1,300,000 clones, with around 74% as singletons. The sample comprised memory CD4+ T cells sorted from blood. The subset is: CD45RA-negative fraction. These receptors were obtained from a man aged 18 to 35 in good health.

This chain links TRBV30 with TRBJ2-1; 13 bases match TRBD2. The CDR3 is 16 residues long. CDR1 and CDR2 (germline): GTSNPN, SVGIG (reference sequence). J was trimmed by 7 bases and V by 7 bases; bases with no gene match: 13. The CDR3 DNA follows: TGTGCCTTAAGGGGTGGGACTAGCGGGAAGGGGAATGAGCAGTTCTTC. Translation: CALRGGTSGKGNEQFF.

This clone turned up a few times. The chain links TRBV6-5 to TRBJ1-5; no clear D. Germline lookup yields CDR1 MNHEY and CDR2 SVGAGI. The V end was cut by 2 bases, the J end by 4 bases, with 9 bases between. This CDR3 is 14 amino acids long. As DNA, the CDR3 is TGTGCCAGCAGTTACAGGGCAAATAATCAGCCCCAGCATTTT. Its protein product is CASSYRANNQPQHF.

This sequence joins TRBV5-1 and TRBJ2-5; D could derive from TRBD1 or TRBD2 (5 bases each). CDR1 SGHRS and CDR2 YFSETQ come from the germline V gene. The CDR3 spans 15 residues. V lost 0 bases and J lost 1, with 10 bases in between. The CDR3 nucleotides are TGCGCCAGCAGCTTGGTTCCGGGGACCCAAGAGACCCAGTACTTC. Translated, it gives CASSLVPGTQETQYF. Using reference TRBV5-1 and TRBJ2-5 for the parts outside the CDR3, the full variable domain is KAGVTQTPRYLIKTRGQQVTLSCSPISGHRSVSWYQQTPGQGLQFLFEYFSETQRNKGNFPGRFSGRQFSNSRSEMNVSTLELGDSALYLCASSLVPGTQETQYFGPGTRLLVL.

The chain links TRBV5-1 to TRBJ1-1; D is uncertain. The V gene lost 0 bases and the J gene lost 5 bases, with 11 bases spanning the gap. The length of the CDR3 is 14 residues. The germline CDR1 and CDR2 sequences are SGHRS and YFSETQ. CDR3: CASSLVTGRTEAFF. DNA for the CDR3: TGCGCCAGCAGCTTGGTTACGGGTAGGACTGAAGCTTTCTTT.

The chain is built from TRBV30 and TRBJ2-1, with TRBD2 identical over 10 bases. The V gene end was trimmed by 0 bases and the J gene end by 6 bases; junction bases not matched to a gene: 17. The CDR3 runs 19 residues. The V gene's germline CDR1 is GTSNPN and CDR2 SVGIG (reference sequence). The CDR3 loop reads CAWSVEVLMGTSETNEQFF. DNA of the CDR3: TGTGCCTGGAGTGTTGAAGTCTTGATGGGGACTAGCGAGACCAATGAGCAGTTCTTC.

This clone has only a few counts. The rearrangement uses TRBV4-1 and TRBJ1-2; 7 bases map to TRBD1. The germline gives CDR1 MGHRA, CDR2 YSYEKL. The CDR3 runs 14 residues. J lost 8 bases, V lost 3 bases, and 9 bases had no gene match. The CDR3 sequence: CASSQTGTAGGYTF. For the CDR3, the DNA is TGCGCCAGCAGCCAGACCGGGACAGCGGGCGGCTACACCTTC.

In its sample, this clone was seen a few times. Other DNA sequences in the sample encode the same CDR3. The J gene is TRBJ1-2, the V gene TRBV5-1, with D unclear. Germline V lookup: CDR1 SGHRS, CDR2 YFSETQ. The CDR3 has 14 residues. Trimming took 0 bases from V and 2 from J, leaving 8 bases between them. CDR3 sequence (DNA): TGCGCCAGCAGCTTGGATCCGGGAAACTATGGCTACACCTTC. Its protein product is CASSLDPGNYGYTF.

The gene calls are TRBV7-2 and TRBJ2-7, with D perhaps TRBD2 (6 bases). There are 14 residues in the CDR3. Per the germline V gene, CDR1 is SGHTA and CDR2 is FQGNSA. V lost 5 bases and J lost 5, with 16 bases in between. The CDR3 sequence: CASSAMEGSDEQYF. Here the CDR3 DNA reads TGTGCCAGCAGCGCCATGGAGGGGTCCGACGAGCAGTACTTC. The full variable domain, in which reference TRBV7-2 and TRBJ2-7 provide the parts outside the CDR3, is GAGVSQSPSNKVTEKGKDVELRCDPISGHTALYWYRQSLGQGLEFLIYFQGNSAPDKSGLPSDRFSAERTGGSVSTLTIQRTQQEDSAVYLCASSAMEGSDEQYFGPGTRLTVT.

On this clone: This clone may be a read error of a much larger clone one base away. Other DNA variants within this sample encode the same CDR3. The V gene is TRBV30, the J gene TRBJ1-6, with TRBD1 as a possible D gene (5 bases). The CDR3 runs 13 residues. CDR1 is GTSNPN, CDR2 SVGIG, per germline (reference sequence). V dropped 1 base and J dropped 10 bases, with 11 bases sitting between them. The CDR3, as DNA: TGTGCCTGGAGTGCAGGGTCGGGCTCACCCCTCCACTTT. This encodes CAWSAGSGSPLHF.

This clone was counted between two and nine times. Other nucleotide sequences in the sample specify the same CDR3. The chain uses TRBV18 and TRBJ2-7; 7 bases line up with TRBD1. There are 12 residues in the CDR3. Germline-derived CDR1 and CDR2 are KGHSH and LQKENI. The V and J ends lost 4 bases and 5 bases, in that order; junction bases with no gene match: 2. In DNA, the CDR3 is TGTGCCAGCTCACTTACAGGGGACGAGCAGTACTTC. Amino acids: CASSLTGDEQYF.

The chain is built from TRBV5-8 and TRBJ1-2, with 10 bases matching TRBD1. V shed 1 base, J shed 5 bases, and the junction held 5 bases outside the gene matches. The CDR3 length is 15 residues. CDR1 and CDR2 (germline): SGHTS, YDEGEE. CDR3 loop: CASSLSGTGEYGYTF. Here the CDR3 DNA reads TGTGCCAGCAGCTTGTCCGGGACAGGGGAATATGGCTACACCTTC.

The CDR3 region is CASSFRYNSPLHF. The CDR3 nucleotides read TGTGCCAGCAGTTTCCGCTATAATTCACCCCTCCACTTT. The rearrangement links TRBV27 to TRBJ1-6; no reliable D call. The V and J ends lost 3 bases and 3 bases respectively, with 3 bases between them. Germline V gene data show CDR1 as MNHEY and CDR2 as SMNVEV (reference sequence). The CDR3 has 13 residues.

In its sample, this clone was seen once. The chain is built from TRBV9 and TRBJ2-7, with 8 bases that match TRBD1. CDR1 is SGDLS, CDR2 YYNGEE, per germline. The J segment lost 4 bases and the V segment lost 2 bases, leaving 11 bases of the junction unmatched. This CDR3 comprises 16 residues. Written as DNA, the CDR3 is TGTGCCAGCAGCGTCGACGGGGACAGGCTCCGGTACGAGCAGTACTTC. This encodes CASSVDGDRLRYEQYF.

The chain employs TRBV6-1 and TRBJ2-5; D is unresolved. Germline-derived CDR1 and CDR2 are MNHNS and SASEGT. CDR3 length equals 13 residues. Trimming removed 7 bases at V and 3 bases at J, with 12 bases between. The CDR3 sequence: CASKMDAKETQYF. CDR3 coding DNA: TGTGCCAGCAAAATGGACGCTAAAGAGACCCAGTACTTC.

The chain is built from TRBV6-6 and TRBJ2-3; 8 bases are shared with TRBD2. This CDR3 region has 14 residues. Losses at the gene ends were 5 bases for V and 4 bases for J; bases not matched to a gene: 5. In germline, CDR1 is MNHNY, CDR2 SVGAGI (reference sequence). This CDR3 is CASSPGLAADTQYF. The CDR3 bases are TGTGCCAGCAGTCCCGGACTAGCAGCAGATACGCAGTATTTT.

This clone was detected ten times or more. The CDR3 loop reads CASSLGRLNEKLFF. The CDR3, as DNA: TGCGCCAGCAGCTTGGGGCGGCTTAATGAAAAACTGTTTTTT. The chain employs TRBV4-1 and TRBJ1-4; possibly TRBD1 for D (5 bases). The CDR3 totals 14 residues. V was clipped by 5 bases and J by 4 bases, with 11 bases between them. CDR1 is MGHRA, CDR2 YSYEKL, per germline.